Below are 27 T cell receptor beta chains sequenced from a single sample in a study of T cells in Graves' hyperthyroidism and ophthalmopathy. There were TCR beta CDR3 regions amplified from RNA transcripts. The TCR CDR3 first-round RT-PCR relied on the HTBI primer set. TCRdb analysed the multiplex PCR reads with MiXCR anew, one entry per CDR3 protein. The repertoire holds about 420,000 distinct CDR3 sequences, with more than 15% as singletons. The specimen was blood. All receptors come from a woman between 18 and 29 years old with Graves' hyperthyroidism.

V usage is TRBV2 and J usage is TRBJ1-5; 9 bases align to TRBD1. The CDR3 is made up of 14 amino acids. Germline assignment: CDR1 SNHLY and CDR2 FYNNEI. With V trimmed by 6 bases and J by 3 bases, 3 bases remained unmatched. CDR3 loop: CASRGQGLNQPQHF. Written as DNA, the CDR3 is TGTGCCAGCAGGGGACAGGGCCTCAATCAGCCCCAGCATTTT.

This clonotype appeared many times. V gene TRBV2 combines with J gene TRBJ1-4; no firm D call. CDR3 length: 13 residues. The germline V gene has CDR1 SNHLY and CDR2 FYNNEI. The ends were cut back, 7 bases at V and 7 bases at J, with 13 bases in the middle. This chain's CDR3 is CASNDRRREKLFF. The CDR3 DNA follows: TGTGCCAGCAACGACCGCCGTCGTGAAAAACTGTTTTTT.

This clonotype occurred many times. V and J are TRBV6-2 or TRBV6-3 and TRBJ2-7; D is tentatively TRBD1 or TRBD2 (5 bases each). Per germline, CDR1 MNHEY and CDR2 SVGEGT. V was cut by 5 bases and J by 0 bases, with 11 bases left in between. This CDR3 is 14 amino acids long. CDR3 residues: CASSHGTGSYEQYF. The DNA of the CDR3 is TGTGCCAGCAGTCACGGGACGGGCTCCTACGAGCAGTACTTC.

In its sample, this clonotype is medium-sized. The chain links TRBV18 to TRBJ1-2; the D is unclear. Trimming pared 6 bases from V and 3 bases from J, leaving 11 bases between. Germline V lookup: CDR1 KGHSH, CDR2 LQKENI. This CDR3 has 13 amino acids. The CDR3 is CASSQQRDYGYTF. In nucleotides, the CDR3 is TGTGCCAGCTCTCAACAGCGGGACTATGGCTACACCTTC.

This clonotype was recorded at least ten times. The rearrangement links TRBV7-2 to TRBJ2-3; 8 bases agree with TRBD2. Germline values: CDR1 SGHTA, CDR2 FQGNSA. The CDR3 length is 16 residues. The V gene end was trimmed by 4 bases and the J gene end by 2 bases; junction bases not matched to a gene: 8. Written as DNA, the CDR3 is TGTGCCAGCAGCTCGAAGACTAGCGCGGCCACAGATACGCAGTATTTT. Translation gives CASSSKTSAATDTQYF.

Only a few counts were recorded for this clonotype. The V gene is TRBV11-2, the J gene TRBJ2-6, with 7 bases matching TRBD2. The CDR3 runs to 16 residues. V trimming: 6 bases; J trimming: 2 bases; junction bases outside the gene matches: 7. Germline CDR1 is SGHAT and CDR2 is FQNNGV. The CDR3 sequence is CASSFGRTAGANVLTF. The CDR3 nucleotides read TGTGCCAGCAGTTTCGGGAGGACGGCTGGGGCCAACGTCCTGACTTTC.

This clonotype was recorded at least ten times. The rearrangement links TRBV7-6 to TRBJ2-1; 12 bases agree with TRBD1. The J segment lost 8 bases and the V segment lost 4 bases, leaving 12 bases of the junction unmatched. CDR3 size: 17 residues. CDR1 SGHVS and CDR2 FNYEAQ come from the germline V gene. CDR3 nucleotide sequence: TGTGCCAGCAGCTACGAAACCGGGACAGGGGGCCGAGATGAGCAGTTCTTC. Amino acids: CASSYETGTGGRDEQFF.

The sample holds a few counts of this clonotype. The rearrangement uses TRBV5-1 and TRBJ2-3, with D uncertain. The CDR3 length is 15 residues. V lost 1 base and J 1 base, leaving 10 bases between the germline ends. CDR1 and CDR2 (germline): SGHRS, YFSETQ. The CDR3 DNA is TGCGCCAGCAGCTTGAGGCAGATCGGCACAGATACGCAGTATTTT. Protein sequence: CASSLRQIGTDTQYF.

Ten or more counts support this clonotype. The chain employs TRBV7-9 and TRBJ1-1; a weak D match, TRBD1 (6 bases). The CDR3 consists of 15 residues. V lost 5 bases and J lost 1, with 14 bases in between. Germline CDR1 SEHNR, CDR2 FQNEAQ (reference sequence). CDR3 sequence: CASSTNRAWNTEAFF. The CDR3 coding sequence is TGTGCCAGCAGCACCAACAGGGCCTGGAACACTGAAGCTTTCTTT. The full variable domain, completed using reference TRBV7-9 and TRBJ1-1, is DTGVSQNPRHKITKRGQNVTFRCDPISEHNRLYWYRQTLGQGPEFLTYFQNEAQLEKSRLLSDRFSAERPKGSFSTLEIQRTEQGDSAMYLCASSTNRAWNTEAFFGQGTRLTVV.

The CDR3 DNA reads as TGCGCCAGCGGGCGGCGGGAGTCCTACAATGAGCAGTTCTTC. It yields the protein CASGRRESYNEQFF. The chain couples TRBV5-1 to TRBJ2-1; 7 bases align to TRBD2. The length of the CDR3 is 14 residues. Per the germline V gene, CDR1 is SGHRS and CDR2 is YFSETQ. J lost 1 base, V lost 7 bases, and 5 bases had no gene match.

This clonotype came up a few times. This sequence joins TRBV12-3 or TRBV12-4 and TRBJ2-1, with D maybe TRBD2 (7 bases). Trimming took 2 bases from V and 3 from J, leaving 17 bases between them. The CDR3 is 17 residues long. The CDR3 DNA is TGTGCCAGCAGTTTACCGGGGGGAGGGGGGGGCTACAATGAGCAGTTCTTC. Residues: CASSLPGGGGGYNEQFF.

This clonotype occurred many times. DNA of the CDR3: TGTGCCAGCAGCATGGGACAGCCTATGGATCCCAATCAGCCCCAGCATTTT. It yields the protein CASSMGQPMDPNQPQHF. This sequence joins TRBV12-3 or TRBV12-4 and TRBJ1-5; 7 bases are shared with TRBD1. V lost 6 bases, J lost 3 bases, and 14 bases stayed unmatched. The CDR3 extends over 17 amino acids.

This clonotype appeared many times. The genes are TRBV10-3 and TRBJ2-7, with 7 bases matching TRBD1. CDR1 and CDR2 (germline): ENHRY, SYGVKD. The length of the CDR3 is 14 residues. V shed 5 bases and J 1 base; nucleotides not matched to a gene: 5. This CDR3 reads CAISNDRESYEQYF. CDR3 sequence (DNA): TGTGCCATCAGTAATGACAGGGAATCCTACGAGCAGTACTTC.

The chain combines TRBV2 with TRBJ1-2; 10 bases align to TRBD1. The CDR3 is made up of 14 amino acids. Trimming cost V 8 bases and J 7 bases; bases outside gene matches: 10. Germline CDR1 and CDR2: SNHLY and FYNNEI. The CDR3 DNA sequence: TGTGCCAGCTTCTTGACCGGGACAGGGGTTGGCTACACCTTC. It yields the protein CASFLTGTGVGYTF.

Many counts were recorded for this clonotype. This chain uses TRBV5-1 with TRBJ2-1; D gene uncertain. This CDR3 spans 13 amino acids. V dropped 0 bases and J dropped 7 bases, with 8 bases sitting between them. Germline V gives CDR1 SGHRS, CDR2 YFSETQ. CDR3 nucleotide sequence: TGCGCCAGCAGCTTGGAAGGGTTTAATGAGCAGTTCTTC. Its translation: CASSLEGFNEQFF.

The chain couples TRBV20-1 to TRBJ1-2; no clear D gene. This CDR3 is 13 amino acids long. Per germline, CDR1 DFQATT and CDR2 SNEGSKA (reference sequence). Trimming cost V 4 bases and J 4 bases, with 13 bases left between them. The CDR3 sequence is CSAIQGFGYGYTF. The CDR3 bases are TGCAGTGCTATACAAGGTTTCGGCTATGGCTACACCTTC.

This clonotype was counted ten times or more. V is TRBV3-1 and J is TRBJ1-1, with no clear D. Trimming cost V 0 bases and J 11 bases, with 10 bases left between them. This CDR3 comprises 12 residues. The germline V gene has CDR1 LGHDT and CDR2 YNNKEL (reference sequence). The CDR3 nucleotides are TGTGCCAGCAGCCAAGATTTTGGCGTCGCTTTCTTT. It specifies CASSQDFGVAFF.

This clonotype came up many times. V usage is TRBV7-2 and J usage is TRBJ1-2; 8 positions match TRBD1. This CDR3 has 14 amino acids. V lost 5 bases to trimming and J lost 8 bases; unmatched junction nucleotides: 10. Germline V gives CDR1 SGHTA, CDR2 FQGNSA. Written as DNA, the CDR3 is TGTGCCAGCAGCCCTGGGGACAGGTCCTCCGGCTACACCTTC. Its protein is CASSPGDRSSGYTF.

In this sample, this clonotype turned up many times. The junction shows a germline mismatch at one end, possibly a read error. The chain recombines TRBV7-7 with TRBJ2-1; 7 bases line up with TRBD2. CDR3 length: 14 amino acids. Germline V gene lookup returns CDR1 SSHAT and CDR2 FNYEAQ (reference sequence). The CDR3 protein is CASSLGGSIDEQFF. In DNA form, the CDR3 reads TGTGCTAGCAGCTTGGGCGGGAGTATAGATGAGCAGTTCTTC. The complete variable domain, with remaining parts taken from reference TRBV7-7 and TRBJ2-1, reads GAGVSQSPRYKVTKRGQDVTLRCDPISSHATLYWYQQALGQGPEFLTYFNYEAQPDKSGLPSDRFSAERPEGSISTLTIQRTEQRDSAMYRCASSLGGSIDEQFFGPGTRLTVL.

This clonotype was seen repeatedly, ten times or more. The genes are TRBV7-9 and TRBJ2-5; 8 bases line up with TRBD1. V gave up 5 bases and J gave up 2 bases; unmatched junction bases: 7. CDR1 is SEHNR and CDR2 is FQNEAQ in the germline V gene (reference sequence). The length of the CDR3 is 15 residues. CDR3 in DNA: TGTGCCAGCAGCCTCGGACAGGGAGGTCAAGAGACCCAGTACTTC. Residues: CASSLGQGGQETQYF.

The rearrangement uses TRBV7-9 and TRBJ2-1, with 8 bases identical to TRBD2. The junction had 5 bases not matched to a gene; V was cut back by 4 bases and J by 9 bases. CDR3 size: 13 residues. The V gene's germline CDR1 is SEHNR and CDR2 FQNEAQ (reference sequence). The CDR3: CASSSPTSAEQFF. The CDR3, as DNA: TGTGCCAGCAGCTCGCCGACTAGCGCTGAGCAGTTCTTC.

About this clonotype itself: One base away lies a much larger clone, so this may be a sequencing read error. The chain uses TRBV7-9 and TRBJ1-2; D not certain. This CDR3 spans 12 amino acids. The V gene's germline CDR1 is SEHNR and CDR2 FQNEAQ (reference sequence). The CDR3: CAISLASYGYTF. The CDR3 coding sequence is TGTGCCATCAGCTTAGCCAGCTATGGCTACACCTTC. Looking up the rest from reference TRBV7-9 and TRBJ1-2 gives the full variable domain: DTGVSQNPRHKITKRGQNVTFRCDPISEHNRLYWYRQTLGQGPEFLTYFQNEAQLEKSRLLSDRFSAERPKGSFSTLEIQRTEQGDSAMYLCAISLASYGYTFGSGTRLTVV.

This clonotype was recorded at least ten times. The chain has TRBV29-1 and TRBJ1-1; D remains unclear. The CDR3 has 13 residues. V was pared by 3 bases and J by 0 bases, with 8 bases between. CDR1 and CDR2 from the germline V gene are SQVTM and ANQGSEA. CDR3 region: CSVEAAMNTEAFF. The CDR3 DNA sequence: TGCAGCGTTGAGGCAGCTATGAACACTGAAGCTTTCTTT.

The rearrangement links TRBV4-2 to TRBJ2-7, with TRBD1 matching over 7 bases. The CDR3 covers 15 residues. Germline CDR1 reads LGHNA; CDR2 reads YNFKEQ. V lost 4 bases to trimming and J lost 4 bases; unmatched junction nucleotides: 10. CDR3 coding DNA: TGTGCCAGCAGCCCAGGGGGTGGCACACTTTACGAGCAGTACTTC. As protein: CASSPGGGTLYEQYF.

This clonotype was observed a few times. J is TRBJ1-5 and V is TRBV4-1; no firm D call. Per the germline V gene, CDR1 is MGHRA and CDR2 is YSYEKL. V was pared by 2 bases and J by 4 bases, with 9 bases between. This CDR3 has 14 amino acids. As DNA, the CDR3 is TGCGCCAGCAGCCAAACTCGAGGGAATCAGCCCCAGCATTTT. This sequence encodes CASSQTRGNQPQHF.

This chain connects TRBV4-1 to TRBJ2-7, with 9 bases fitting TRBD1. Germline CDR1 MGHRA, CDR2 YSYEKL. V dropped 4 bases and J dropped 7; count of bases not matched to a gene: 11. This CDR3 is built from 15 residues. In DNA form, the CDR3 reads TGCGCCAGCAGCCCACCGGGACAGGGTTTGGGGGAGCAGTACTTC. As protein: CASSPPGQGLGEQYF.

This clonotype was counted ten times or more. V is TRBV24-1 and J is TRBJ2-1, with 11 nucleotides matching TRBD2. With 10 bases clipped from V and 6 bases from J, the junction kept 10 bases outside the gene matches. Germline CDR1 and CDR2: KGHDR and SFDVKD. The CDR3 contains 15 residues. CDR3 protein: CATGGPSGGTNEQFF. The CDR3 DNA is TGTGCCACAGGGGGGCCTAGCGGGGGGACCAATGAGCAGTTCTTC.